Detailed here is one TCR beta chain. This entry comes from a study of human T cells and chemical hapten exposure. TCRdb re-called the RACE reads with MiXCR, one entry per CDR3 protein. Of approximately 75,000 distinct CDR3 sequences in the sample, about 8% are singletons; the top ten hold approximately 3.4%. The CDR3 has 15 amino acids. Trimming shortened V by 6 bases and J by 6 bases, and 18 bases separated the two germline ends. CDR1 is MDHEN, CDR2 SYDVKM, per germline. Time point described: patch test 2, 6 weeks after DPC sensitization. Treatment of the sample: therapeutic diphenylcyclopropenone sensitization with weekly scalp DPC.

This TCR was recovered from a woman between 50 and 59 years old with alopecia areata. Some clones in this sample may be carry-over from other donors' samples. The specimen comprised whole blood, sampled in connection with sensitization to the hapten diphenylcyclopropenone (DPC). This rearrangement joins TRBV28 to TRBJ1-5; the D gene is possibly TRBD1 (5 bases). The CDR3 loop reads CASSPPPGIIQPQHF. The CDR3 DNA is TGTGCCAGCAGCCCCCCGCCAGGGATCATTCAGCCCCAGCATTTT.